This TCR beta chain appears in the sequencing data of a study of blood T cell repertoires in COVID-19. About the research overall: Acute-phase and convalescent COVID-19 samples originated in the United States, Italy and Spain. The cDNA or gDNA used as material had been derived from T cells, B-cell-depleted T cells, or PBMCs.

Clones were read by immunoSEQ multiplex PCR, and TCRdb kept only the in-frame ones, dropping some. The top ten clones hold 4.5% to 6.5% of a sample with hundreds of thousands of clones, about 83% of them seen once. This CDR3 has 14 residues. V was clipped by 6 bases and J by 6 bases, with 14 bases between them. Germline V gives CDR1 MNHEY, CDR2 SVGAGI. Sequenced: peripheral blood. The sequence was obtained from a man older than 75 with acute or convalescent COVID-19. This chain joins TRBV6-5 and TRBJ2-2; a possible D gene is TRBD2 (6 bases). The CDR3 spells CASRGGNAAGELFF. The CDR3 coding sequence is TGTGCCAGCAGGGGGGGTAATGCGGCCGGGGAGCTGTTTTTT.